Following are 18 T cell receptor beta chains from one sample sequenced in a study of blood T cell repertoires in COVID-19. TCRdb's copy holds only in-frame clones and misses some; the assay was immunoSEQ multiplex PCR. The sample has about 28,000 clones, roughly 90% seen once; the top ten hold about 5.6%. Sequencing input: peripheral blood. These receptors all come from a man aged 60 to 75 with active COVID-19.

The chain uses TRBV28 and TRBJ1-1; D is undetermined. Deletions cut 6 bases from V and 5 bases from J, with 10 bases between. This CDR3 has 12 residues. Germline CDR1 reads MDHEN; CDR2 reads SYDVKM. The CDR3: CASSFEMTEAFF. The DNA of the CDR3 is TGTGCCAGCAGCTTCGAGATGACTGAAGCTTTCTTT.

The J gene is TRBJ2-1, the V gene TRBV7-2, with D possibly being TRBD1 (5 bases). This CDR3 contains 13 residues. The V gene's germline CDR1 is SGHTA and CDR2 FQGNSA. The ends were cut back, 2 bases at V and 7 bases at J, with 9 bases in the middle. The CDR3 region has the DNA TGTGCCAGCAGCTTACAGGGATGGAATGAGCAGTTCTTC. It specifies CASSLQGWNEQFF.

The chain combines TRBV19 with TRBJ2-1; a weak D match, TRBD1 (6 bases). The CDR3 covers 15 residues. Per the germline V gene, CDR1 is LNHDA and CDR2 is SQIVND (reference sequence). V was clipped by 7 bases and J by 4 bases, with 17 bases between them. The chain's CDR3 is CASTFSHQGYNEQFF. DNA for the CDR3: TGTGCCAGTACCTTCTCTCACCAGGGGTACAATGAGCAGTTCTTC.

The V and J genes are TRBV7-9 and TRBJ2-5, with 9 bases identical to TRBD1. Germline V CDR1 and CDR2: SEHNR, FQNEAQ (reference sequence). This CDR3 spans 15 amino acids. The J segment lost 4 bases and the V segment lost 5 bases, leaving 8 bases of the junction unmatched. The CDR3 nucleotides read TGTGCCAGCAGCCCGGGGACAGGGTGGGCAGAGACCCAGTACTTC. It translates to CASSPGTGWAETQYF.

This clone was counted a few times. V is TRBV6-5 and J is TRBJ1-2; D is undetermined. CDR1 is MNHEY, CDR2 SVGAGI, per germline. This CDR3 spans 14 amino acids. Trimming removed 6 bases at V and 8 bases at J, with 19 bases between. The CDR3 coding sequence is TGTGCCAGCAGGAGAGGTACCCGAAGTTGGGGCTACACCTTC. Translated: CASRRGTRSWGYTF.

The chain carries TRBV7-6 and TRBJ2-5; D may be TRBD2 (5 bases). The CDR3 is 14 residues long. Germline CDR1 SGHVS, CDR2 FNYEAQ. The germline V and J ends were trimmed by 4 bases and 5 bases, with 14 bases remaining between them. As DNA, the CDR3 is TGTGCCAGCAGCTCCATCGGGGTCCAGGAGACCCAGTACTTC. Translated, it gives CASSSIGVQETQYF.

The chain carries TRBV7-6 and TRBJ2-5, with 8 bases lining up with TRBD2. The CDR3 sequence is 15 residues long. Germline V gives CDR1 SGHVS, CDR2 FNYEAQ. Trimming cost V 7 bases and J 5 bases; bases outside gene matches: 12. This chain's CDR3 is CASTQGGGPGETQYF. The CDR3 region has the DNA TGTGCCAGCACCCAAGGCGGGGGGCCAGGGGAGACCCAGTACTTC.

The rearrangement joins TRBV14 to TRBJ1-2; perhaps TRBD1 as D (6 bases). This CDR3 comprises 13 residues. V lost 5 bases, J lost 4 bases, and 11 bases lay in between. Germline CDR1 SGHDN, CDR2 FVKESK. The CDR3 sequence: CASSKDSSYGYTF. The DNA for the CDR3 is TGTGCCAGCAGCAAGGACAGTTCCTATGGCTACACCTTC.

The chain recombines TRBV6-5 with TRBJ2-7; D remains unclear. Germline CDR1 MNHEY, CDR2 SVGAGI. The CDR3 runs to 15 residues. The V and J ends lost 0 bases and 2 bases respectively, with 11 bases between them. The CDR3 coding sequence is TGTGCCAGCAGTTACTCGGGCACCATTCCCTACGAGCAGTACTTC. As protein: CASSYSGTIPYEQYF.

V usage is TRBV25-1 and J usage is TRBJ2-1; D gene ambiguous. In germline, CDR1 is MGHDK, CDR2 SYGVNS. The length of the CDR3 is 15 residues. The ends were cut back, 2 bases at V and 0 bases at J, with 8 bases in the middle. The CDR3 coding sequence is TGTGCCAGCAGTGAACGCAGGTACTCCTACAATGAGCAGTTCTTC. This sequence encodes CASSERRYSYNEQFF.

The J gene is TRBJ1-2, the V gene TRBV7-8; no clear D gene. Trimming removed 1 base from V and 10 bases from J, with 13 bases in between. The germline CDR1 and CDR2 sequences are SGHVS and FQNEAQ. This CDR3 is built from 13 residues. In DNA, the CDR3 is TGTGCCAGCAGCTTAGTCGGCGCGGGCGACTACACCTTC. Its translation: CASSLVGAGDYTF.

This sequence joins TRBV6-5 and TRBJ2-3; D is possibly TRBD2 (6 bases). The CDR3 contains 15 residues. CDR1 and CDR2 from the germline V gene are MNHEY and SVGAGI. V was clipped by 6 bases and J by 5 bases, with 18 bases between them. CDR3 residues: CASSQGGPLIDTQYF. In nucleotides, the CDR3 is TGTGCCAGCAGCCAGGGAGGACCCTTAATAGATACGCAGTATTTT.

The chain combines TRBV19 with TRBJ2-7; TRBD1 agrees at 9 bases. This CDR3 spans 13 amino acids. V was clipped by 4 bases and J by 4 bases; unmatched bases: 2. Germline V gives CDR1 LNHDA, CDR2 SQIVND (reference sequence). The CDR3 DNA sequence: TGTGCCAGTAGTACTGACAGGGGGTACGAGCAGTACTTC. The encoded protein is CASSTDRGYEQYF.

This chain connects TRBV9 to TRBJ2-5, with TRBD1 identical over 7 bases. Germline V gene sequence: CDR1 SGDLS, CDR2 YYNGEE. The CDR3 extends over 12 amino acids. Trimming took 3 bases from V and 7 from J; bases not matched to a gene: 3. CDR3 nucleotide sequence: TGTGCCAGCAGCGAGGGGGCGGGGACCCAGTACTTC. Its translation is CASSEGAGTQYF.

This sequence joins TRBV30 and TRBJ1-3; 7 bases line up with TRBD1. Germline CDR1 is GTSNPN and CDR2 is SVGIG (reference sequence). The V gene end was trimmed by 5 bases and the J gene end by 5 bases; junction bases not matched to a gene: 18. This CDR3 spans 17 amino acids. CDR3 region: CAWGRGGTADARNTIYF. The DNA for the CDR3 is TGTGCCTGGGGGAGGGGCGGGACAGCCGACGCTCGAAACACCATATATTTT.

V and J are TRBV12-3 or TRBV12-4 and TRBJ1-4, with D possibly TRBD1 on 5 matching bases. The CDR3 is 13 residues long. V shed 9 bases and J shed 0 bases, with 8 bases lying between them. The CDR3 spells CASSTATNEKLFF. The CDR3 DNA reads as TGTGCCAGTTCGACAGCAACTAATGAAAAACTGTTTTTT.

The chain joins TRBV29-1 to TRBJ1-1; tentatively, D is TRBD1 (6 bases). The CDR3 is 12 amino acids. With 6 bases removed from V and 5 bases from J, the gap between germline ends came to 13 bases. Per the germline V gene, CDR1 is SQVTM and CDR2 is ANQGSEA. Here the CDR3 reads CSVGGGQTEAFF. CDR3 nucleotides: TGCAGCGTCGGCGGGGGACAAACTGAAGCTTTCTTT.

The genes are TRBV2 and TRBJ1-4, with D possibly matching TRBD1 (5 bases). Trimming took 4 bases from V and 8 from J, leaving 8 bases between them. The length of the CDR3 is 12 residues. From germline, CDR1 is SNHLY and CDR2 FYNNEI. The CDR3 DNA follows: TGTGCCAGCAGTGGGGGCGAGGAAAAACTGTTTTTT. It encodes CASSGGEEKLFF.